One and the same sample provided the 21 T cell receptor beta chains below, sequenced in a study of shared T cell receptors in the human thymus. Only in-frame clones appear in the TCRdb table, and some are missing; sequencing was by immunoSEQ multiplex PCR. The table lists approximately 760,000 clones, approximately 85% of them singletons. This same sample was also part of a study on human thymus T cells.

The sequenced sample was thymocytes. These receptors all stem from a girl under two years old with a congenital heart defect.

CDR3 residues: CASSQDLDFRPGNYGYTF. The CDR3, as DNA: TGCGCCAGCAGCCAAGATTTGGATTTTCGACCCGGGAACTATGGCTACACCTTC. The rearrangement uses TRBV4-3 and TRBJ1-2; D is ambiguous. Germline lookup yields CDR1 LGHNA and CDR2 YSLEER. Trimming pared 0 bases from V and 2 bases from J, leaving 19 bases between. CDR3 size: 18 residues.

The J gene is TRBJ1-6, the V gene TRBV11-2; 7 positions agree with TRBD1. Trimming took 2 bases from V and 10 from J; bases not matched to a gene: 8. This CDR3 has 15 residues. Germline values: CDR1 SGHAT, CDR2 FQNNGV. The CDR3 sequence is CASSLSQTGRSPLHF. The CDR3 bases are TGTGCCAGCAGCTTATCGCAGACAGGGAGATCACCCCTCCACTTT.

CDR3 region: CAWSRPQGSTDTQYF. CDR3 nucleotides: TGTGCCTGGAGCCGCCCACAGGGGAGCACAGATACGCAGTATTTT. The chain is built from TRBV30 and TRBJ2-3; 7 bases agree with TRBD1. This CDR3 is 15 amino acids long. The junction had 6 bases not matched to a gene; V was cut back by 3 bases and J by 0 bases. Germline CDR1 is GTSNPN and CDR2 is SVGIG (reference sequence).

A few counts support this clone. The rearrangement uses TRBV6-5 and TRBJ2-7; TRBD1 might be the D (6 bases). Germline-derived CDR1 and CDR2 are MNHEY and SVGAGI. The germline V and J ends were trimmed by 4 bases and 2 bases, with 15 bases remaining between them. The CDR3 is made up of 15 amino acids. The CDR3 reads CASSSRSGQAYEQYF. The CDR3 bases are TGTGCCAGCAGTTCAAGGTCGGGACAAGCCTACGAGCAGTACTTC.

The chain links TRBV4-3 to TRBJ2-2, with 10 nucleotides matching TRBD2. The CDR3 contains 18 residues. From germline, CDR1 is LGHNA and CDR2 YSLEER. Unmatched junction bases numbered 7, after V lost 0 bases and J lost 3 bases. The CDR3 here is CASSQEKLAGSYTGELFF. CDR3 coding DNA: TGCGCCAGCAGCCAAGAGAAACTAGCGGGGAGCTACACCGGGGAGCTGTTTTTT.

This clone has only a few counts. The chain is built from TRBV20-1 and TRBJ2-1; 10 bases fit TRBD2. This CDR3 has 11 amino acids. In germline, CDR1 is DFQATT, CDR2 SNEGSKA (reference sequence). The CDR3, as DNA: TGCAGGAGCGGGGGGGCCTATGAGCAGTTCTTC. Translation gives CRSGGAYEQFF.

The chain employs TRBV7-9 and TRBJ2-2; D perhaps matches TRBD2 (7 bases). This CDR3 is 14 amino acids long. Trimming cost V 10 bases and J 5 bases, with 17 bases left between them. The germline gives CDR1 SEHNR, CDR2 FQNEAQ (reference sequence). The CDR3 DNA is TGTGCCACCCAGCCCGGGGGGCGGACCGGGGAGCTGTTTTTT. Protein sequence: CATQPGGRTGELFF.

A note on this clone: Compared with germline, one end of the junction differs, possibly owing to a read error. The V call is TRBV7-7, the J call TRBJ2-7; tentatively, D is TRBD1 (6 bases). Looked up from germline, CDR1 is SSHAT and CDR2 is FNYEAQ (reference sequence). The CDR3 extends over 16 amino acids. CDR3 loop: CASSQNRAAFSYEQYF. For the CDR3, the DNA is TGTGCTAGCAGCCAAAACAGGGCCGCATTCTCCTACGAGCAGTACTTC.

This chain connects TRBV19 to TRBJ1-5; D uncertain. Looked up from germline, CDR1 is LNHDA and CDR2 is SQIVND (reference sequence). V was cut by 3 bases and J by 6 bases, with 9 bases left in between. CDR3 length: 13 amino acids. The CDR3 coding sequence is TGTGCCAGTAGTATGCGAGGTTTTCAGCCCCAGCATTTT. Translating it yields CASSMRGFQPQHF.

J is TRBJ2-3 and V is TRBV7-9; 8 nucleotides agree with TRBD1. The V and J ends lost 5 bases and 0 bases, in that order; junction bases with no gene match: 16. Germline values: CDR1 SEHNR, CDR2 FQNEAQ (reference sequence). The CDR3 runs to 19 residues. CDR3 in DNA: TGTGCCAGCAGCGAAGCCGGGGGACAGGTTACTTTTAGCACAGATACGCAGTATTTT. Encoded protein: CASSEAGGQVTFSTDTQYF.

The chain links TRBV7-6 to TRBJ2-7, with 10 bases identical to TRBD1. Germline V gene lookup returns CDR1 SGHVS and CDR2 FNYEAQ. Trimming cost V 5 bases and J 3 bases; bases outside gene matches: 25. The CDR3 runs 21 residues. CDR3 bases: TGTGCCAGCAGCCCAAGTCAATTGCGGAGCGTGGGGACAGGGGAGTTCTACGAGCAGTACTTC. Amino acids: CASSPSQLRSVGTGEFYEQYF.

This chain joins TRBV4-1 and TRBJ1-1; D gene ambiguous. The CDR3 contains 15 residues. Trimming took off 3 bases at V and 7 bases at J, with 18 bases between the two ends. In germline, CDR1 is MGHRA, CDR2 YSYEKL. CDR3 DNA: TGCGCCAGCAGCCATATTAAAAGGCGAGGCTGTGAAGCTTTCTTT. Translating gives CASSHIKRRGCEAFF.

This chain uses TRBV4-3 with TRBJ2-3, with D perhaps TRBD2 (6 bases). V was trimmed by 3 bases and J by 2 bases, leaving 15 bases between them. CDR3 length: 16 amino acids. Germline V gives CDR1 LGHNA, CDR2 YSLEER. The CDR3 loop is CASSQARLGSTDTQYF. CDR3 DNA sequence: TGCGCCAGCAGCCAGGCTCGACTAGGTTCCACAGATACGCAGTATTTT.

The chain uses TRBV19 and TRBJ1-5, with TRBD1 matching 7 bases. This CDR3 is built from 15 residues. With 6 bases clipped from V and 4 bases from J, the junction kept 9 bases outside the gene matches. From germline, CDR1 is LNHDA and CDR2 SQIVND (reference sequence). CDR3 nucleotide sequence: TGTGCCAGTAGCCGAGGGGGCTTGCGGAATCAGCCCCAGCATTTT. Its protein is CASSRGGLRNQPQHF.

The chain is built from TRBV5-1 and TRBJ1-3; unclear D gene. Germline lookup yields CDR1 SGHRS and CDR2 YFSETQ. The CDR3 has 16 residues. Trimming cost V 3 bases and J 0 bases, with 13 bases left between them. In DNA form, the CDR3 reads TGCGCCAGCAGCTCGTTAGGACGGGACTCTGGAAACACCATATATTTT. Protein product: CASSSLGRDSGNTIYF. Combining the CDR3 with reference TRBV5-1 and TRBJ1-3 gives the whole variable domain KAGVTQTPRYLIKTRGQQVTLSCSPISGHRSVSWYQQTPGQGLQFLFEYFSETQRNKGNFPGRFSGRQFSNSRSEMNVSTLELGDSALYLCASSSLGRDSGNTIYFGEGSWLTVV.

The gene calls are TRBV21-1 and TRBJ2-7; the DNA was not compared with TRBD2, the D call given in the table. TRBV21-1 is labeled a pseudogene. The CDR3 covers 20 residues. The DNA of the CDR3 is TGTGCCAGCAGCAAGGGAAGAGCGGGGGATAGATCCATCGACTCCTACGAGCAGTACTTC. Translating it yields CASSKGRAGDRSIDSYEQYF.

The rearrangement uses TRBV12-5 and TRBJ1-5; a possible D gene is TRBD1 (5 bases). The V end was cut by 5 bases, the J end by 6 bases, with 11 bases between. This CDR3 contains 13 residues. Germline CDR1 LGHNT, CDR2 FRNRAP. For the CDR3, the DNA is TGTGCTAGTGGTCCCACAGGATTTCAGCCCCAGCATTTT. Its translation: CASGPTGFQPQHF.

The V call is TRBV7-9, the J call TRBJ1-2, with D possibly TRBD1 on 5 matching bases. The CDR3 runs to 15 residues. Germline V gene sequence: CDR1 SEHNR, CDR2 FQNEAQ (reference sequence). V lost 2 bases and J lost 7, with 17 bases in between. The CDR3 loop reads CASSLFPGGSIGYTF. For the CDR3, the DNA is TGTGCCAGCAGCTTATTCCCGGGGGGATCTATTGGCTACACCTTC.

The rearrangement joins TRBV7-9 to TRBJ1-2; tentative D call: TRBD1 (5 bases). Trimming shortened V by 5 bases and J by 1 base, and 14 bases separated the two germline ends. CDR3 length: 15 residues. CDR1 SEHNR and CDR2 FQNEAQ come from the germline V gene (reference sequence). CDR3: CASSGRQYLNYGYTF. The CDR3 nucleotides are TGTGCCAGCAGCGGACGACAGTACCTTAACTATGGCTACACCTTC.

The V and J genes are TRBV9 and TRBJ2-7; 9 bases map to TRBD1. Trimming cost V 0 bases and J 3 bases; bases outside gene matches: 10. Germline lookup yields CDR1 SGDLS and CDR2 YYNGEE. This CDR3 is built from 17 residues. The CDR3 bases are TGTGCCAGCAGCGTAGAGGACGGGACAGGGTTCGGCTACGAGCAGTACTTC. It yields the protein CASSVEDGTGFGYEQYF.

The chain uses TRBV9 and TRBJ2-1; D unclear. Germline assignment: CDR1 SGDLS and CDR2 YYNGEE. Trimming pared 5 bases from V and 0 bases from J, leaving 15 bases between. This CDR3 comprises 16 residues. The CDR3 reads CASRPIEESSYNEQFF. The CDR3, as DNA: TGTGCCAGCAGGCCTATCGAGGAGAGCTCCTACAATGAGCAGTTCTTC.